This T cell receptor (beta chain) originates from a study of T-cell reconstitution after alpha-beta-depleted transplantation in children. As it was prepared, the TCRbeta library received unique molecular identifiers. TCRdb reprocessed the PCR reads with MiXCR, giving one entry per CDR3 protein. The repertoire includes approximately 500,000 distinct CDR3 sequences, roughly 27% of them detected once, and about 35% sits in the top ten. Germline V gives CDR1 SNHLY, CDR2 FYNNEI. Deletions cut 8 bases from V and 7 bases from J, with 11 bases between. This CDR3 is built from 12 residues. Overall study results and limits: At day 60, the high TCRbeta diversity found in some patients originated from recipient T cells and thymic progenitors that had survived. After transplant, at about two months, alpha-beta T cells were reportedly derived from several hundred expanded graft clones. Newly produced T cells mostly provided counts and TCRbeta diversity after one year, as hyperexpanded clones declined.

In the case of this clonotype: What it binds is not known.

The TCR was taken from a boy younger than two with Wiskott-Aldrich syndrome, due to receive a stem cell transplant. The chain joins TRBV2 to TRBJ1-4, with a tentative D call TRBD1 (5 bases). Source: PBMCs, taken before TCRalphabeta/CD19-depleted stem cell transplant. The CDR3 is CASAGRPEKLFF. In nucleotides, the CDR3 is TGTGCCAGCGCGGGGCGGCCTGAAAAACTGTTTTTT.